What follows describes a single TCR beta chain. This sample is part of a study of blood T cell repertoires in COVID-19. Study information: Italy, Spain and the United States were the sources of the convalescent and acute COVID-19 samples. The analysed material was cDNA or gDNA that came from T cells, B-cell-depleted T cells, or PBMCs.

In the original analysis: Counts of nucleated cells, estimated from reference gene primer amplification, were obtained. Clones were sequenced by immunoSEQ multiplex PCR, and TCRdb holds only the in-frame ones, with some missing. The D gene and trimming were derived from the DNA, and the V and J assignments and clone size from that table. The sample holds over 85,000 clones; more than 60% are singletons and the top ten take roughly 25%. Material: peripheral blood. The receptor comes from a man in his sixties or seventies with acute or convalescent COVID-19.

The CDR3 sequence is CASSFGGSGAEHSYNEQFF. The CDR3 DNA reads as TGTGCCAGCAGTTTTGGCGGGAGCGGGGCAGAGCACTCCTACAATGAGCAGTTCTTC. The chain links TRBV27 to TRBJ2-1, with 7 positions matching TRBD2. Germline CDR1 reads MNHEY; CDR2 reads SMNVEV (reference sequence). The CDR3 is 19 amino acids. V shed 3 bases and J 0 bases; nucleotides not matched to a gene: 14.